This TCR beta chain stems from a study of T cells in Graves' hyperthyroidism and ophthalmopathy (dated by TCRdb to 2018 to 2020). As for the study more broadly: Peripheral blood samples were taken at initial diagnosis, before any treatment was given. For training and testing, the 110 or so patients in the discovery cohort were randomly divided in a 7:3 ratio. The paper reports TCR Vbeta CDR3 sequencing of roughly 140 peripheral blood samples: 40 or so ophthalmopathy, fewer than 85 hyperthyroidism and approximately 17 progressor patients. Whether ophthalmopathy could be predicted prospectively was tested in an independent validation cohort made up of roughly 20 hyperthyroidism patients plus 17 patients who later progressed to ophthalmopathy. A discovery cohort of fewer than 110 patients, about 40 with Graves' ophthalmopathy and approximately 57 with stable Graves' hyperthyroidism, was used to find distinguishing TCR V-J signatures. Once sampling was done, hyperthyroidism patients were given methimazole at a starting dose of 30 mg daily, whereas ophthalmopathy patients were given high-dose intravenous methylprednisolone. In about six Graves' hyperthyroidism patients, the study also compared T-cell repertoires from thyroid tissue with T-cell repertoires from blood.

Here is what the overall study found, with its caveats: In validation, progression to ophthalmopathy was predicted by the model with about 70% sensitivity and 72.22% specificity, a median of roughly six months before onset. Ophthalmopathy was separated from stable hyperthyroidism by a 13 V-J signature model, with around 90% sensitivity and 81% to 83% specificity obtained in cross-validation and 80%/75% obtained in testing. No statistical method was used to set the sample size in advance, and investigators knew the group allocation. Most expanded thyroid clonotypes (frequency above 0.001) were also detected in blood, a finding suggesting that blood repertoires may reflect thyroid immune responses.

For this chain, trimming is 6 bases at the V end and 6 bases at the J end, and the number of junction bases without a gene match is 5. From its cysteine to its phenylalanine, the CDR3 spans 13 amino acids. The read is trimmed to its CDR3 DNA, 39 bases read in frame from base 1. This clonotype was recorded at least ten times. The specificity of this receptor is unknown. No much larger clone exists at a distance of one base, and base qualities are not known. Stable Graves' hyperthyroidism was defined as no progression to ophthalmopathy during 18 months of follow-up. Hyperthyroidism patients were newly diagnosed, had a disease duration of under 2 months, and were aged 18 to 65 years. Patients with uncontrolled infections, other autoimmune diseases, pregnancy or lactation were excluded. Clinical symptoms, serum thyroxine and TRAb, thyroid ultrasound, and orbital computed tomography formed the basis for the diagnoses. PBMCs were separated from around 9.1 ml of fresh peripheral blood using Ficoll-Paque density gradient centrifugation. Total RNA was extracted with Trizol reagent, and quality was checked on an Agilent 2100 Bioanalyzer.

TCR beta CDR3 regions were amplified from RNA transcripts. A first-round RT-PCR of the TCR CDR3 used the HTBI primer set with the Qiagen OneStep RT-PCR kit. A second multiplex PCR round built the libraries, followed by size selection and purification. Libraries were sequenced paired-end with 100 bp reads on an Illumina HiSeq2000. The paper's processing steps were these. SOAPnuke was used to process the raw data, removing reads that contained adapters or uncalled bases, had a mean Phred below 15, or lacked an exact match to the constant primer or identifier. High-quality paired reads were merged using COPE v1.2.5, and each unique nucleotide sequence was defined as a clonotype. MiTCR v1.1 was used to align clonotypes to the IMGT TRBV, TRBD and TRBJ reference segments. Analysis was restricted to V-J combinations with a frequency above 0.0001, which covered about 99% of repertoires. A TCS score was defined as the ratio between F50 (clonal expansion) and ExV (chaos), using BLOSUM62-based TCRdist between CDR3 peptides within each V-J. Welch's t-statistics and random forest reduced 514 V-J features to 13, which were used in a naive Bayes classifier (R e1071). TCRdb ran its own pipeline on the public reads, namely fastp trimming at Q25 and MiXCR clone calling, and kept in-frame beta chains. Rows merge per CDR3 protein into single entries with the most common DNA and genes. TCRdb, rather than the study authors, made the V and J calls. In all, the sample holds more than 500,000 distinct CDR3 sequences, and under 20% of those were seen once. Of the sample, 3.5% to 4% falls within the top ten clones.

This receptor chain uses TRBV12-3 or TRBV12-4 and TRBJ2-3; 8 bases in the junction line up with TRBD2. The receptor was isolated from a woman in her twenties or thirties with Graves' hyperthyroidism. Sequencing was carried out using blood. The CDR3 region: CASSGTSSDTQYF. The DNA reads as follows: TGTGCCAGCAGCGGGACTAGTAGTGATACGCAGTATTTT.